This passage covers 9 T cell receptor beta chains from one sample sequenced in a study of blood T cell repertoires in COVID-19. Clones were sequenced by immunoSEQ multiplex PCR, and TCRdb holds only the in-frame ones, with some missing. The sample records under 200,000 clones, over 70% being singletons. Sequenced sample: peripheral blood. The receptor source for this set is a woman of 80 years or more with active or convalescent COVID-19.

V and J are TRBV7-9 and TRBJ1-1, with unresolved D. The V and J ends lost 5 bases and 1 base respectively, with 17 bases between them. The germline gives CDR1 SEHNR, CDR2 FQNEAQ (reference sequence). There are 16 residues in the CDR3. The CDR3 region has the DNA TGTGCCAGCAGCGCAGAGACCAGCGTCGGGAACACTGAAGCTTTCTTT. It encodes CASSAETSVGNTEAFF.

The rearrangement links TRBV5-1 to TRBJ1-2; perhaps TRBD1 as D (6 bases). V gave up 4 bases and J gave up 5 bases, with 12 bases separating them. Per germline, CDR1 SGHRS and CDR2 YFSETQ. The CDR3 sequence is 13 residues long. CDR3 nucleotides: TGCGCCAGCAGCGAGGACAGCTTTTATGGCTACACCTTC. Its protein is CASSEDSFYGYTF.

The chain combines TRBV27 with TRBJ2-5, with 9 bases fitting TRBD1. There are 17 residues in the CDR3. The V gene's germline CDR1 is MNHEY and CDR2 SMNVEV (reference sequence). J gave up 3 bases and V 3 bases, and 11 bases lay outside the gene matches. The CDR3 reads CASSLGETGGREETQYF. As DNA, the CDR3 is TGTGCCAGCAGTTTGGGGGAGACAGGGGGGAGGGAAGAGACCCAGTACTTC.

J is TRBJ2-5 and V is TRBV4-3; D remains ambiguous. V shed 2 bases and J shed 1 base, with 14 bases lying between them. CDR1 is LGHNA and CDR2 is YSLEER in the germline V gene. The CDR3 is 16 amino acids. The CDR3 bases are TGCGCCAGCAGCCAAAGCAGAGGAAGCTCCCAAGAGACCCAGTACTTC. Translated: CASSQSRGSSQETQYF.

The genes are TRBV27 and TRBJ1-1; 8 bases map to TRBD1. The V segment lost 4 bases and the J segment 2 bases; nucleotides outside the gene matches: 9. This CDR3 has 16 residues. Germline V lookup: CDR1 MNHEY, CDR2 SMNVEV (reference sequence). The CDR3 spells CASSSRGQGRNTEAFF. CDR3 DNA: TGTGCCAGCAGTTCCCGCGGACAGGGCCGCAACACTGAAGCTTTCTTT.

The chain links TRBV19 to TRBJ1-2, with a possible D match to TRBD1 (6 bases). The CDR3 totals 14 residues. The V gene lost 9 bases and the J gene lost 7 bases, with 21 bases spanning the gap. Germline V gives CDR1 LNHDA, CDR2 SQIVND (reference sequence). CDR3 in amino acids: CASNPLQGSSGYTF. DNA of the CDR3: TGTGCCAGCAACCCCTTACAGGGTTCTAGTGGCTACACCTTC.

This chain joins TRBV19 and TRBJ2-7; 9 bases match TRBD1. CDR3 length: 13 residues. V was pared by 6 bases and J by 6 bases, with 6 bases of the junction left unmatched. Germline assignment: CDR1 LNHDA and CDR2 SQIVND (reference sequence). CDR3 protein: CASRGQGPSEQYF. In nucleotides, the CDR3 is TGTGCCAGTAGGGGACAGGGACCCTCCGAGCAGTACTTC.

This clone appeared a few times. This rearrangement joins TRBV6-6 to TRBJ1-1, with D perhaps matching TRBD1 (6 bases). This CDR3 region has 13 residues. Deletions cut 5 bases from V and 1 base from J, with 8 bases between. Germline CDR1 reads MNHNY; CDR2 reads SVGAGI (reference sequence). The CDR3 DNA reads TGTGCCAGCAGTCCACAGGGGAACACTGAAGCTTTCTTT. It encodes CASSPQGNTEAFF.

The V call is TRBV7-2, the J call TRBJ2-7, with TRBD1 matching 9 bases. The trim removed 3 bases at V and 0 bases at J, leaving 3 bases unmatched. This CDR3 spans 15 amino acids. Germline-derived CDR1 and CDR2 are SGHTA and FQGNSA. In nucleotides, the CDR3 is TGTGCCAGCAGCTTGGACAGGGGCAACTCCTACGAGCAGTACTTC. Its protein product is CASSLDRGNSYEQYF.